This section outlines one T cell receptor beta chain sequence together with its context. No antigen is known for it. In TCRdb, the 5' RACE reads were re-called with MiXCR into one record per CDR3 protein. The sample lists 350,000 to 450,000 distinct CDR3 sequences; 15% to 20% were seen once. This entry is derived from a study of identical twins. Overall study findings and caveats: Fewer insertions characterized abundant cord blood beta clonotypes, whereas memory repertoires showed none. Model-predicted out-of-frame TCR alpha sharing fell below observed values in monozygotic twins. Cross-sectional statistical analysis, not tracking of the same donors, underpinned the conclusions.

Healthy Caucasians made up all donors. The sequenced sample consisted of naive T cells sorted from blood. The source is a man aged 50-59 years in good health.

The CDR3 region is CASSLGSRGTQYF. The CDR3 bases are TGCGCCAGCAGCTTGGGATCCCGGGGGACCCAGTACTTC. The chain employs TRBV5-1 and TRBJ2-5; TRBD2 might be the D (5 bases). This CDR3 contains 13 residues. V was pared by 0 bases and J by 7 bases, with 10 bases between. Germline CDR1 is SGHRS and CDR2 is YFSETQ.